This TCR beta chain was observed in a study of blood T cell repertoires in COVID-19. Germline V gene sequence: CDR1 SQVTM, CDR2 ANQGSEA. The CDR3 runs to 14 residues. J was trimmed by 6 bases and V by 7 bases; bases with no gene match: 10. In the original workflow: Quantification of nucleated cells was approximated via reference gene primer amplification. Sequencing was performed with immunoSEQ multiplex PCR; in TCRdb, only in-frame clones are kept and a portion is missing. That table furnishes V, J and clone size, whereas the DNA furnished D and trimming. This sample yields about 64,000 clones, of which around 90% are seen a single time; 1.6% belongs to the top ten.

V is TRBV29-1 and J is TRBJ2-1; TRBD2 matches at 9 bases. Sequenced material: peripheral blood. The origin of this receptor is a human donor in a cohort sampled during active COVID-19. CDR3 loop: CSAERLAEINEQFF. The CDR3 nucleotides read TGCAGCGCCGAACGACTAGCGGAGATCAATGAGCAGTTCTTC.